The sample holds a few counts of the clone carrying this TCR beta chain. The antigen is undetermined. For TCRbeta, the library was prepared with unique molecular identifiers. TCRdb reprocessed the PCR reads with MiXCR, giving one entry per CDR3 protein. The sample contains about 580,000 distinct CDR3 sequences, 20% to 25% of which appear only once. The data belong to a study of T-cell reconstitution after alpha-beta-depleted transplantation in children. Study results and limitations: Surviving recipient T cells and thymic progenitors underlay high day-60 TCRbeta diversity in some patients. Where alpha-beta T cells came from about two months after transplant was reportedly several hundred expanded graft clones.

Trimming took 7 bases from V and 7 from J, leaving 11 bases between them. CDR1 is DFQATT and CDR2 is SNEGSKA in the germline V gene (reference sequence). The length of the CDR3 is 11 residues. The V gene is TRBV20-1, the J gene TRBJ1-5, with a weak D call TRBD1 (6 bases). The specimen was PBMCs, mostly from graft donor cells, collected 360 days after TCRalphabeta/CD19-depleted stem cell transplant. This receptor was identified in a boy in the first two years of life who had a stem cell transplant for acute myeloid leukemia, so the T cells may come from the graft donor. CDR3 in amino acids: CSVLGGQPQHF. The CDR3, as DNA: TGCAGTGTATTGGGGGGCCAGCCCCAGCATTTT.